The 12 T cell receptor beta chains listed next were all sequenced from one sample in a study of regulatory T cells in long-lasting Graves disease. Researchers made TCR beta libraries by using iRepertoire HTBI primers and running Arm-PCR on CDR3 regions. TCRdb re-called the multiplex PCR reads with MiXCR, one entry per CDR3 protein. The sample lists a few hundred thousand distinct CDR3 sequences; 20% to 25% were seen once. Time point defined: persistent/refractory GD, antithyroid drugs over 5 years with positive TRAb. Extracted RNA from PBMCs served as the source of the TCR library. The sequencing used peripheral blood mononuclear cells (PBMCs), collected when the disease was refractory, from a patient treated with antithyroid drugs. Receptors originate from a woman aged 40 to 50 with Graves disease.

Comments on this clonotype: The CDR3 end shows no conserved phenylalanine or tryptophan, and so a read error is likely. Written as DNA, the CDR3 is TGCAGTGCTAGTTTTAGCGGAGCCTACGAGCAGTACTCC. This encodes CSASFSGAYEQYS. The chain employs TRBV20-1 and TRBJ2-7; a possible D gene is TRBD2 (6 bases). Trimming removed 3 bases at V and 2 bases at J, with 11 bases between. The CDR3 has 13 amino acids. Looked up from germline, CDR1 is DFQATT and CDR2 is SNEGSKA (reference sequence).

This clonotype was observed many times. The rearrangement links TRBV25-1 to TRBJ1-1; D not certain. V dropped 6 bases and J dropped 2 bases, with 7 bases sitting between them. Germline V gene lookup returns CDR1 MGHDK and CDR2 SYGVNS. The CDR3 is 12 amino acids. The CDR3 loop is CASREGNTEAFF. The CDR3 nucleotides are TGTGCCAGCAGGGAGGGAAACACTGAAGCTTTCTTT.

The chain has TRBV20-1 and TRBJ2-1; 10 nucleotides agree with TRBD2. Trimming took 7 bases from V and 6 from J; bases not matched to a gene: 12. CDR1 and CDR2 (germline): DFQATT, SNEGSKA (reference sequence). The CDR3 has 15 amino acids. DNA of the CDR3: TGCAGTGTTCGGGAGCGGGAGGGCCTCTCCAATGAGCAGTTCTTC. This sequence encodes CSVREREGLSNEQFF.

The chain is built from TRBV4-2 and TRBJ2-7; a weak D match, TRBD2 (5 bases). Germline V gene sequence: CDR1 LGHNA, CDR2 YNFKEQ. This CDR3 contains 15 residues. The ends were cut back, 3 bases at V and 6 bases at J, with 18 bases in the middle. The CDR3 loop is CASSQRTRGEGEQYF. DNA of the CDR3: TGTGCCAGCAGCCAGAGAACTCGGGGAGAGGGCGAGCAGTACTTC.

This clonotype has only a few counts. V gene TRBV10-3 combines with J gene TRBJ1-1; the D gene is possibly TRBD1 (5 bases). Germline V CDR1 and CDR2: ENHRY, SYGVKD. V lost 4 bases, J lost 2 bases, and 14 bases lay in between. This CDR3 region has 15 residues. The DNA for the CDR3 is TGTGCCATCAGTGCGGCGGGGGGTCCTAACACTGAAGCTTTCTTT. The encoded protein is CAISAAGGPNTEAFF.

This clonotype came up a few times. As DNA, the CDR3 is TGTGCCAGCAGCTTAGTGGGGACTGGAGAGCAGTACTTC. Protein: CASSLVGTGEQYF. The chain uses TRBV7-3 and TRBJ2-7; D is possibly TRBD2 (6 bases). V was trimmed by 2 bases and J by 7 bases, leaving 12 bases between them. The CDR3 runs to 13 residues. Germline assignment: CDR1 SGHTA and CDR2 FQGTGA. Looking up the rest from reference TRBV7-3 and TRBJ2-7 gives the full variable domain: GAGVSQTPSNKVTEKGKYVELRCDPISGHTALYWYRQSLGQGPEFLIYFQGTGAADDSGLPNDRFFAVRPEGSVSTLKIQRTERGDSAVYLCASSLVGTGEQYFGPGTRLTVT.

This clonotype has only a few counts. J is TRBJ2-3 and V is TRBV28, with TRBD1 identical over 8 bases. This CDR3 is 13 amino acids long. Trimming took 10 bases from V and 5 from J; bases not matched to a gene: 8. Germline CDR1 MDHEN, CDR2 SYDVKM. CDR3 residues: CATGQGPRDTQYF. The CDR3 DNA reads TGTGCCACCGGACAGGGTCCAAGAGATACGCAGTATTTT.

The CDR3 DNA sequence: TGTGCCAGCACCTCCTGGGGTCCGGAGACCCAGTACTTC. This codes for CASTSWGPETQYF. This chain links TRBV28 with TRBJ2-5; D gene ambiguous. CDR1 is MDHEN, CDR2 SYDVKM, per germline. The V end lost 7 bases, the J end lost 5 bases, and 14 bases lay between the germline ends. The CDR3 is 13 amino acids.

The chain has TRBV6-5 and TRBJ1-3, with no clear D. This CDR3 contains 14 residues. Trimming cost V 2 bases and J 2 bases, with 7 bases left between them. CDR1 is MNHEY and CDR2 is SVGAGI in the germline V gene. The CDR3 DNA is TGTGCCAGCAGTTACGACATTACTGGAAACACCATATATTTT. Translation: CASSYDITGNTIYF.

V is TRBV9 and J is TRBJ2-7, with TRBD1 identical over 8 bases. There are 15 residues in the CDR3. The germline V gene has CDR1 SGDLS and CDR2 YYNGEE. The V and J ends lost 0 bases and 7 bases, in that order; junction bases with no gene match: 9. The DNA for the CDR3 is TGTGCCAGCAGCGTAGATCCCAGGGGGCTTAGAGAGCAGTACTTC. Translation: CASSVDPRGLREQYF.

This clonotype was recorded at least ten times. The rearrangement uses TRBV2 and TRBJ2-2, with TRBD1 matching over 8 bases. With 6 bases clipped from V and 5 bases from J, the junction kept 8 bases outside the gene matches. Germline lookup yields CDR1 SNHLY and CDR2 FYNNEI. The length of the CDR3 is 15 residues. The CDR3: CASSEDRVNTGELFF. Here the CDR3 DNA reads TGTGCCAGCAGCGAGGACAGGGTTAATACCGGGGAGCTGTTTTTT.

The CDR3 nucleotides are TGTGCCTCGGTCCGACTAGCGGGAGTGGCCCCATCCGGGGAGCTGTTTTTT. It yields the protein CASVRLAGVAPSGELFF. The chain uses TRBV6-2 or TRBV6-3 and TRBJ2-2; 12 positions agree with TRBD2. The CDR3 sequence is 17 residues long. Trimming removed 11 bases from V and 6 bases from J; junction bases left unmatched: 16. From germline, CDR1 is MNHEY and CDR2 SVGEGT.